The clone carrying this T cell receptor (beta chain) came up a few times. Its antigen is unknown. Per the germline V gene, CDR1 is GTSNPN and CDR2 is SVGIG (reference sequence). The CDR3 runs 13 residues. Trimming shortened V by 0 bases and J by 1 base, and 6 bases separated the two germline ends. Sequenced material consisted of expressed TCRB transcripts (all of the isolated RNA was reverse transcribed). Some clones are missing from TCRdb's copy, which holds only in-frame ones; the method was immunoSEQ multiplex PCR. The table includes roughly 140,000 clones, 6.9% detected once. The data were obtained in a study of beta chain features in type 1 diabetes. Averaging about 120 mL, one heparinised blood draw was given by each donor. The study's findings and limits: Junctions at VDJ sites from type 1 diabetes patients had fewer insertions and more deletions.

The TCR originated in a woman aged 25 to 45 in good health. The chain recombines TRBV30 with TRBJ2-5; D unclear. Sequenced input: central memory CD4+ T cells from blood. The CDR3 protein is CAWSVWSQETQYF. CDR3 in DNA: TGTGCCTGGAGTGTTTGGAGCCAAGAGACCCAGTACTTC. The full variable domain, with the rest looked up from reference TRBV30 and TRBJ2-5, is SQTIHQWPATLVQPVGSPLSLECTVEGTSNPNLYWYRQAAGRGLQLLFYSVGIGQISSEVPQNLSASRPQDRQFILSSKKLLLSDSGFYLCAWSVWSQETQYFGPGTRLLVL.